Listed below are T cell receptor beta chains from one sample, sequenced in a study of cytomegalovirus exposure and HLA in healthy donors. Sequenced by immunoSEQ multiplex PCR; TCRdb stores in-frame clones only, minus some. The data contain roughly 290,000 clones, 75% to 90% of them singletons. The sequenced sample consisted of PBMCs. The origin of the receptors is a girl aged 2 to 9 in good health and CMV-seronegative. Both conserved end residues are part of each CDR3.

TRBV27	13	TRBJ1-2	CASSLTGDYGYTF
TRBV5-4	13	TRBJ1-1	CASSEPGQGSPFF
TRBV5-5	19	TRBJ2-5	CASSRAPGRTGVVEETQYF
TRBV15	14	TRBJ1-2	CATSKGQGNYGYTF
TRBV27	15	TRBJ2-7	CASSLSTSGAYEQYF
TRBV5-1	16	TRBJ2-5	CASSPLAGESQETQYF
TRBV2	13	TRBJ1-2	CASSVDRRSGYTF
TRBV7-7	13	TRBJ2-1	CASSFGTDNEQFF
TRBV7-9	17	TRBJ1-5	CASSLTVGQGRDQPQHF
TRBV9	14	TRBJ1-1	CASSVVPEVTEAFF
TRBV28	15	TRBJ2-1	CASSSAGGLYNEQFF
TRBV7-5	17	TRBJ2-3	CVRSAPPTAGDTDTQYF
TRBV30	13	TRBJ2-4	CAWSKGVLNIQYF
TRBV28	17	TRBJ2-7	CASSLWNQQDASYEQYF
TRBV4-2	16	TRBJ2-1	CASSQGTDYPYNEQFF
TRBV12-5	10	TRBJ1-2	CATTQGGYTF
TRBV6-6	16	TRBJ2-7	CASSYSGLAGGYEQYF
TRBV28	14	TRBJ2-7	CASSLYRDTDEQYF
TRBV30	12	TRBJ1-6	CAYGQRNSPLHF
TRBV9	18	TRBJ1-5	CASSVRGQGGVSNQPQHF
TRBV30	13	TRBJ2-7	CAWRGAGASSQYF
TRBV2	18	TRBJ2-7	CASSEKRSTTWGRHEQYF
TRBV6-1	16	TRBJ1-2	CASSEGVTVINYGYTF
TRBV2	13	TRBJ2-5	CASSRDYLQDQYF
TRBV5-6	16	TRBJ2-1	CASILGDSQPYNEQFF
TRBV7-8	14	TRBJ1-1	CASSDGNRVTEAFF
TRBV27	14	TRBJ2-7	CATRTGTGSYEQYF
TRBV15	15	TRBJ1-5	CATSREQKDDQPQHF
TRBV5-8	16	TRBJ1-2	CASSQSTGAGGYGYTF
TRBV11-2	16	TRBJ1-2	CASSSRDRGLNYGYTF
TRBV2	14	TRBJ1-3	CASSVTISGNTIYF
TRBV5-4	13	TRBJ2-1	CASSYGNYNEQFF
TRBV5-1	14	TRBJ1-5	CASSAGTSNQPQHF
TRBV18	13	TRBJ2-2	CASSPRGPGELFF
TRBV27	17	TRBJ2-5	CASSRSGWTRRQETQYF
TRBV7-3	13	TRBJ2-5	CASSRDSQETQYF
TRBV5-6	15	TRBJ2-3	CASSRRSASTDTQYF
TRBV9	15	TRBJ2-1	CASSVGGLSYNEQFF
TRBV7-9	15	TRBJ2-5	CASSSGLLALETQYF
TRBV5-1	17	TRBJ2-3	CASSLILRGKNTDTQYF
TRBV7-8	17	TRBJ1-2	CASSLEDRVEELNGYTF
TRBV30	13	TRBJ1-2	CAWSVATGNGYTF
TRBV18	15	TRBJ2-6	CASSPTGTGANVLTF
TRBV5-4	16	TRBJ2-7	CASSLAGLAGGREQYF
TRBV27	18	TRBJ2-1	CASSSDPPLAGGLYEQFF
TRBV19	17	TRBJ2-5	CASSIDPPGTGQETQYF
TRBV19	15	TRBJ1-1	CASIDRQGAYTEAFF
TRBV19	16	TRBJ1-1	CASSFAQGAGRTEAFF
TRBV28	15	TRBJ2-7	CASSAGTSGTYEQYF
TRBV6-5	13	TRBJ2-7	CASSYVGLYEQYF
TRBV28	15	TRBJ2-3	CASTHDGRGTDTQYF
TRBV5-1	18	TRBJ2-1	CASSLEGQGLLSYNEQFF
TRBV6-5	16	TRBJ2-1	CASSYSTIPGPHEQFF
TRBV10-3	13	TRBJ1-1	CAIGRNMNTEAFF
TRBV5-4	16	TRBJ2-7	CASRGEGAGGSYEQYF